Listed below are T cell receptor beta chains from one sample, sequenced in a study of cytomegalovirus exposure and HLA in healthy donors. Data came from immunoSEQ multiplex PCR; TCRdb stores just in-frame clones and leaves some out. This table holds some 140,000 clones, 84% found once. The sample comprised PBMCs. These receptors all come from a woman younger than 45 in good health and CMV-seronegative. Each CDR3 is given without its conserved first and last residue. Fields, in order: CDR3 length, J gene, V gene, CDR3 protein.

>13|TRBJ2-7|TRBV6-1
ASSPGGFMSYEQY
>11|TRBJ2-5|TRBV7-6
ASSLDVAEAQY
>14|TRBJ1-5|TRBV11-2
ASSLTGTGGNQPQH
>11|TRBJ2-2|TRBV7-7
ASSGANTGELF
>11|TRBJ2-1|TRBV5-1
ASGVLRGDEQF
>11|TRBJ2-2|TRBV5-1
ASSFQDTGELF
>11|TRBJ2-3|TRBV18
ASSPSGSDTQY
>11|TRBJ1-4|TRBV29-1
SVGGHTNEKLF
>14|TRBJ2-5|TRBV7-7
ASSLAPQGAGETQY
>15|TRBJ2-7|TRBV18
ASSQNLPGQGSGEQY
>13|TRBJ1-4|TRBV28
ASSLPGTEREKLF
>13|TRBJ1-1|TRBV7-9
ASSLRGGVNTEAF
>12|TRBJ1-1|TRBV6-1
ASSETGTDTEAF
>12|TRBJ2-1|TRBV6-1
ASSDRGGYNEQF
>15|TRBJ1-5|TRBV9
ASSGKQGLYSNQPQH
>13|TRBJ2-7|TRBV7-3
ASSLGVPSTYEQY
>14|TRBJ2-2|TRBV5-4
ASSLLNRRGTGELF
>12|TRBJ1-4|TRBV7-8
ASSLGQGNEKLF
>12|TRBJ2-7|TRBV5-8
ASSLAVSSYEQY
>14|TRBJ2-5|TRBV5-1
ASSLVGQGARETQY
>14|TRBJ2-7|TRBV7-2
ASSLARQATTYEQY
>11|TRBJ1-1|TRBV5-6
ASRREQNTEAF
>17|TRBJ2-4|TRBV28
ASSSPLWTGTLAKNIQY
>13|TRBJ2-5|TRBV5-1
ASSPGVGGQETQY
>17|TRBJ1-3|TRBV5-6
ASSSAGQGTYFSGNTIY
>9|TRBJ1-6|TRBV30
AWSGDSRLH
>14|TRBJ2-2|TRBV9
ASSVRSQGRTGELF
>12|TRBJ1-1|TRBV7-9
ASDKGHPNTEAF
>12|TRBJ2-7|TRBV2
ASRWTGLSYEQY
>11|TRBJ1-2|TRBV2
ASTRQANYGYT
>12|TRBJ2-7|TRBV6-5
ASSFRGQGYEQY
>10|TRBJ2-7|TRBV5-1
ASRREGNEQY
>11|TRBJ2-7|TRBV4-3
ASSPKQGHEQY
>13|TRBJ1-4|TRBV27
ASKVRAGLNEKLF
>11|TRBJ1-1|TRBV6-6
AIGDRGGTEAF
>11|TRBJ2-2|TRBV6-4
ASSREVTGELF
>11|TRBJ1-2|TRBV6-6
ASSPTGAYGYT
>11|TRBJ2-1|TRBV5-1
ASSLQGINEQF
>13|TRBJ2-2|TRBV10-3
AITAGQGNTGELF
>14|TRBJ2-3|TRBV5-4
ASSPDSGGRTDTQY
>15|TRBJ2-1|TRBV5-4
ASSLEYGGAKYNEQF
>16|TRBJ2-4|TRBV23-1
ASSQTQATSGVANIQY
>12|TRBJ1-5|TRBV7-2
ASSLGVGDQPQH